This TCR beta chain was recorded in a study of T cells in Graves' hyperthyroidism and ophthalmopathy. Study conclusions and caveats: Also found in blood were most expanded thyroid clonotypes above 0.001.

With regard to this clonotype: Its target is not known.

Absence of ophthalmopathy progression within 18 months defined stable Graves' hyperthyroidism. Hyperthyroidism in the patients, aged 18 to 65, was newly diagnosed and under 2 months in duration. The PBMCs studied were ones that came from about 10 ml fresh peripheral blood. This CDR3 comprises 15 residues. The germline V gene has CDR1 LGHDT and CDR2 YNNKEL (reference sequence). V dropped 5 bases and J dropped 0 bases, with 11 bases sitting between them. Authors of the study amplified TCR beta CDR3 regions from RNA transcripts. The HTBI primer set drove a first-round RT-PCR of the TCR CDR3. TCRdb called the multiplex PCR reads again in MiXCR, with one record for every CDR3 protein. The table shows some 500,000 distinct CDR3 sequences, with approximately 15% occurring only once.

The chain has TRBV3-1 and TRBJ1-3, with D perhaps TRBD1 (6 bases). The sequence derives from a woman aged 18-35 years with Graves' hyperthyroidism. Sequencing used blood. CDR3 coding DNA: TGTGCCAGCAGCTCTGGAGGGGGCTCTGGAAACACCATATATTTT. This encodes CASSSGGGSGNTIYF.